This T cell receptor (beta chain) is drawn from a study of ipilimumab plus nivolumab after autologous stem cell transplantation. This clone was counted a few times. The target antigen is unknown. The CDR3 runs 13 residues. Germline-derived CDR1 and CDR2 are SGHAT and FQNNGV. V lost 4 bases, J lost 3 bases, and 9 bases lay in between. Study-level results: Authors suggest TCR repertoire, Treg phenotype and gut microbiota support further study.

Patients received nivolumab 3 mg/kg at weeks 1, 4, 7, 10, then fortnightly to week 26. Some clones are missing from TCRdb's copy, which holds only in-frame ones; the method was immunoSEQ multiplex PCR. The sample comprises over 10,000 clones, 70% to 80% of which are singletons, and approximately 9.9% rests with the top ten. The genes are TRBV11-2 and TRBJ1-2; no reliable D call. The clonotype originates from a male donor with multiple myeloma. The input for sequencing was PBMCs, taken in a trial of ipilimumab plus nivolumab as post-transplant consolidation. In DNA form, the CDR3 reads TGTGCCAGCAGCTCGGACGGCTACTATGGCTACACCTTC. It is translated as CASSSDGYYGYTF.